These 21 T cell receptor beta chains share one sample of origin, sequenced in a study of early stage breast cancer tumors (dated by TCRdb to about 2017). Library preparation was by the immunoSEQ multiplex PCR assay. In TCRdb, the immuneACCESS table is reduced to in-frame sequences with V and J assigned. These tables do not hold every clone; where another copy was compared, an unresolved V gene accounts for under half, and the others remain unexplained. Present in this sample are tens of thousands of clones, 85% to 95% of which were seen just once. 5% of the sample goes to the ten largest clones. The sequenced sample was blood. The receptors originated from an older person with breast cancer.

The chain is built from TRBV5-8 and TRBJ2-3; TRBD1 matches 7 bases. In germline, CDR1 is SGHTS, CDR2 YDEGEE. V was pared by 4 bases and J by 0 bases, with 5 bases of the junction left unmatched. CDR3 length: 15 residues. CDR3 coding DNA: TGTGCCAGCAGCGCATTACAGGGGAGCACAGATACGCAGTATTTT. Protein: CASSALQGSTDTQYF.

This rearrangement joins TRBV7-2 to TRBJ2-1; maybe TRBD2 (6 bases). The germline V and J ends were trimmed by 1 base and 1 base, with 11 bases remaining between them. CDR3 length: 16 amino acids. CDR1 SGHTA and CDR2 FQGNSA come from the germline V gene. The CDR3 DNA reads as TGTGCCAGCAGCTTAGAATCTAGCGCTTCCTACAATGAGCAGTTCTTC. Its protein is CASSLESSASYNEQFF.

This sequence joins TRBV9 and TRBJ2-7, with 7 bases aligning to TRBD1. Germline assignment: CDR1 SGDLS and CDR2 YYNGEE. The CDR3 loop spans 15 amino acids. Trimming took 3 bases from V and 6 from J; bases not matched to a gene: 12. In DNA, the CDR3 is TGTGCCAGCAGCGCGCTTACAGGGGCCGGCGGCGAGCAGTACTTC. Translation gives CASSALTGAGGEQYF.

V and J are TRBV2 and TRBJ1-4, with 8 bases aligning to TRBD1. In germline, CDR1 is SNHLY, CDR2 FYNNEI. V was pared by 3 bases and J by 8 bases, with 5 bases of the junction left unmatched. This CDR3 is built from 14 residues. CDR3 nucleotides: TGTGCCAGCAGTGAGCAGGGGGCGAACGAAAAACTGTTTTTT. It encodes CASSEQGANEKLFF.

V is TRBV5-1 and J is TRBJ2-5; 9 nucleotides match TRBD2. V lost 0 bases, J lost 2 bases, and 5 bases stayed unmatched. The germline V gene has CDR1 SGHRS and CDR2 YFSETQ. The CDR3 is 16 amino acids. The CDR3: CASSLGLAGPQETQYF. The CDR3 coding sequence is TGCGCCAGCAGCTTGGGGCTAGCGGGGCCTCAAGAGACCCAGTACTTC. Full variable domain (rest looked up from reference TRBV5-1 and TRBJ2-5): KAGVTQTPRYLIKTRGQQVTLSCSPISGHRSVSWYQQTPGQGLQFLFEYFSETQRNKGNFPGRFSGRQFSNSRSEMNVSTLELGDSALYLCASSLGLAGPQETQYFGPGTRLLVL.

This CDR3 is CASSLGARQGRGYTF. In DNA, the CDR3 is TGTGCCAGCAGCTTGGGGGCCAGACAGGGTAGGGGCTACACCTTC. The V and J genes are TRBV5-6 and TRBJ1-2, with 7 bases lining up with TRBD1. The CDR3 loop spans 15 amino acids. Unmatched junction bases numbered 10, after V lost 0 bases and J lost 8 bases. Germline values: CDR1 SGHDT, CDR2 YYEEEE.

The chain uses TRBV28 and TRBJ1-6; 7 nucleotides agree with TRBD1. The germline CDR1 and CDR2 sequences are MDHEN and SYDVKM. The trim removed 6 bases at V and 7 bases at J, leaving 9 bases unmatched. The CDR3 sequence is 15 residues long. CDR3 sequence reads: CASRITGTVNSPLHF. The CDR3 bases are TGTGCCAGCAGAATAACCGGGACAGTCAATTCACCCCTCCACTTT.

The CDR3: CASSQGQGEAFF. In nucleotides, the CDR3 is TGTGCCAGCTCACAAGGACAGGGTGAAGCTTTCTTT. The chain recombines TRBV18 with TRBJ1-1, with TRBD1 matching 8 bases. V dropped 4 bases and J dropped 7; count of bases not matched to a gene: 2. Germline V gene sequence: CDR1 KGHSH, CDR2 LQKENI. The CDR3 is 12 residues long.

The rearrangement uses TRBV19 and TRBJ2-6; no firm D call. Germline lookup yields CDR1 LNHDA and CDR2 SQIVND (reference sequence). Trimming pared 7 bases from V and 0 bases from J, leaving 7 bases between. The CDR3 is 14 amino acids. Here the CDR3 DNA reads TGTGCCAGTACCCAGTTCTCTGGGGCCAACGTCCTGACTTTC. Residues: CASTQFSGANVLTF.

This chain connects TRBV6-5 to TRBJ2-2; 10 bases map to TRBD1. The V gene's germline CDR1 is MNHEY and CDR2 SVGAGI. The CDR3 length is 15 residues. V shed 4 bases and J 8 bases; nucleotides not matched to a gene: 7. CDR3 nucleotides: TGTGCCAGCAGTTTCCGGGACAGGGGTCGAGGGGAGCTGTTTTTT. Protein: CASSFRDRGRGELFF.

The chain employs TRBV2 and TRBJ1-5, with D perhaps TRBD1 (6 bases). V was clipped by 8 bases and J by 5 bases, with 13 bases between them. Germline values: CDR1 SNHLY, CDR2 FYNNEI. CDR3 length equals 13 residues. CDR3 coding DNA: TGTGCCAGCGGACAGTCCCCTTATCAGCCCCAGCATTTT. It specifies CASGQSPYQPQHF.

The chain recombines TRBV27 with TRBJ2-7; D not resolved. V dropped 0 bases and J dropped 2 bases, with 14 bases sitting between them. Germline values: CDR1 MNHEY, CDR2 SMNVEV (reference sequence). The CDR3 loop spans 16 amino acids. The CDR3 DNA reads TGTGCCAGCAGTTTATCGCCCCCCCCTATTGCCTACGAGCAGTACTTC. Protein product: CASSLSPPPIAYEQYF.

The chain links TRBV4-2 to TRBJ2-7; TRBD2 matches 8 bases. The CDR3 is made up of 16 amino acids. Losses at the gene ends were 2 bases for V and 7 bases for J; bases not matched to a gene: 13. The germline gives CDR1 LGHNA, CDR2 YNFKEQ. The CDR3 sequence: CASSQSGTGGPREQYF. The CDR3 DNA follows: TGTGCCAGCAGCCAATCGGGAACGGGGGGGCCTCGGGAGCAGTACTTC.

The chain recombines TRBV30 with TRBJ1-4, with D tentatively TRBD1 (5 bases). Germline lookup yields CDR1 GTSNPN and CDR2 SVGIG (reference sequence). The V gene lost 0 bases and the J gene lost 13 bases, with 15 bases spanning the gap. This CDR3 has 13 residues. The CDR3 sequence is CAWSVGNRRGLFF. The CDR3 DNA is TGTGCCTGGAGTGTAGGTAACAGGCGAGGACTGTTTTTT.

The V call is TRBV11-2, the J call TRBJ2-5; TRBD2 aligns across 10 bases. The germline gives CDR1 SGHAT, CDR2 FQNNGV. Trimming at V came to 4 bases and at J to 4 bases, leaving 9 bases not matched to a gene. This CDR3 region has 16 residues. The CDR3 bases are TGTGCCAGCAGCTCTAATAGCGGGGGGTACGGAGAGACCCAGTACTTC. Translating it yields CASSSNSGGYGETQYF.

CDR3 DNA sequence: TGTGCCATCAGTGGGGGGGTATTGAGCAATCAGCCCCAGCATTTT. Encoded protein: CAISGGVLSNQPQHF. V gene TRBV10-3 combines with J gene TRBJ1-5, with a tentative D call TRBD1 (5 bases). Per the germline V gene, CDR1 is ENHRY and CDR2 is SYGVKD. This CDR3 region has 15 residues. Trimming removed 4 bases at V and 1 base at J, with 11 bases between.

This clone came up once. V is TRBV25-1 and J is TRBJ2-5; D not certain. There are 14 residues in the CDR3. V was clipped by 0 bases and J by 4 bases, with 9 bases between them. Germline CDR1 is MGHDK and CDR2 is SYGVNS. CDR3 sequence: CASSEYPSRETQYF. DNA of the CDR3: TGTGCCAGCAGTGAATATCCTAGTCGAGAGACCCAGTACTTC.

The gene calls are TRBV7-2 and TRBJ2-7; TRBD2 matches at 13 bases. CDR1 and CDR2 from the germline V gene are SGHTA and FQGNSA. This CDR3 comprises 14 residues. V lost 5 bases to trimming and J lost 6 bases; unmatched junction nucleotides: 4. The CDR3 DNA reads as TGTGCCAGCAGCCTAGGACTAGCGGGAGTCGAGCAGTACTTC. Its protein is CASSLGLAGVEQYF.

The chain combines TRBV7-9 with TRBJ1-1, with D perhaps TRBD1 (6 bases). Germline assignment: CDR1 SEHNR and CDR2 FQNEAQ (reference sequence). This CDR3 contains 14 residues. V was shortened by 5 bases and J by 4 bases, with 14 bases between the two germline ends. The CDR3 here is CASSVNREGTEAFF. The CDR3 nucleotides read TGTGCCAGCAGCGTAAACAGGGAGGGCACTGAAGCTTTCTTT.

The genes are TRBV7-3 and TRBJ2-5; D is perhaps TRBD1 (6 bases). The CDR3 consists of 14 residues. V was trimmed by 5 bases and J by 3 bases, leaving 13 bases between them. Germline values: CDR1 SGHTA, CDR2 FQGTGA. The CDR3 nucleotides are TGTGCCAGCAGCCCTGGACAGACTAAAGAGACCCAGTACTTC. This translates into CASSPGQTKETQYF.

The rearrangement links TRBV9 to TRBJ1-6; TRBD1 is a possible D gene (6 bases). This CDR3 is built from 17 residues. CDR1 SGDLS and CDR2 YYNGEE come from the germline V gene. The V end was cut by 3 bases, the J end by 4 bases, with 17 bases between. CDR3 protein: CASSDRELRAYNSPLHF. As DNA, the CDR3 is TGTGCCAGCAGCGACAGGGAGTTGAGAGCGTATAATTCACCCCTCCACTTT.